The sequence of this T cell receptor beta chain was determined in a study of cytomegalovirus exposure and HLA in healthy donors. PCR used 60 Vbeta primers and 13 Jbeta primers. Measured with immunoSEQ multiplex PCR; TCRdb has only the in-frame clones, and not every one. The data contain about 210,000 clones, roughly 78% of them singletons. Findings of the study overall: Overall, some 160 TCR beta chains were annotated as cytomegalovirus-associated. In an earlier analysis, most TCR beta V segments were productive about 90% or about 30% of the time. Clonal expansion was found to be greater in HLA-associated TCR beta chains than in equally common others in a later analysis.

Concerning this clone: What it binds is unknown.

Deletions cut 1 base from V and 2 bases from J, with 11 bases between. The germline V gene encodes CDR1 MNHNS and CDR2 SASEGT. The length of the CDR3 is 15 residues. The TCR was taken from a boy under 18 in good health and CMV-seronegative. The rearrangement joins TRBV6-1 to TRBJ1-1, with D unclear. Sequencing used PBMCs. CDR3 coding DNA: TGTGCCAGCAGTGAAGTAGGCTGGGCAAACACTGAAGCTTTCTTT. Protein sequence: CASSEVGWANTEAFF.